This T cell receptor beta chain was sequenced during a study of T-cell reconstitution after alpha-beta-depleted transplantation in children. Study observations and caveats: Some patients' high day-60 TCRbeta diversity was attributed to recipient cells surviving conditioning.

The CDR3 runs 14 residues. CDR1 and CDR2 (germline): GTSNPN, SVGIG (reference sequence). V shed 4 bases, J shed 5 bases, and the junction held 8 bases outside the gene matches. This clonotype was detected only a few times. The antigen is not known. Researchers prepared the TCRbeta library using unique molecular identifiers, the study reports. A single record per CDR3 protein comes from TCRdb applying MiXCR to the PCR reads. This table holds 500,000 to 650,000 distinct CDR3 sequences, approximately 12% found once. The sequencing here drew on PBMCs, mostly from graft donor cells, taken 360 days after TCRalphabeta/CD19-depleted stem cell transplant. The V and J genes are TRBV30 and TRBJ2-7, with TRBD1 matching over 10 bases. The receptor was isolated from a male patient younger than 18 who had a stem cell transplant for acute myeloid leukemia, so the T cells may come from the graft donor. CDR3 sequence: CAWNRGTGDHEQYF. The DNA of the CDR3 is TGTGCCTGGAACCGCGGGACAGGGGACCACGAGCAGTACTTC.